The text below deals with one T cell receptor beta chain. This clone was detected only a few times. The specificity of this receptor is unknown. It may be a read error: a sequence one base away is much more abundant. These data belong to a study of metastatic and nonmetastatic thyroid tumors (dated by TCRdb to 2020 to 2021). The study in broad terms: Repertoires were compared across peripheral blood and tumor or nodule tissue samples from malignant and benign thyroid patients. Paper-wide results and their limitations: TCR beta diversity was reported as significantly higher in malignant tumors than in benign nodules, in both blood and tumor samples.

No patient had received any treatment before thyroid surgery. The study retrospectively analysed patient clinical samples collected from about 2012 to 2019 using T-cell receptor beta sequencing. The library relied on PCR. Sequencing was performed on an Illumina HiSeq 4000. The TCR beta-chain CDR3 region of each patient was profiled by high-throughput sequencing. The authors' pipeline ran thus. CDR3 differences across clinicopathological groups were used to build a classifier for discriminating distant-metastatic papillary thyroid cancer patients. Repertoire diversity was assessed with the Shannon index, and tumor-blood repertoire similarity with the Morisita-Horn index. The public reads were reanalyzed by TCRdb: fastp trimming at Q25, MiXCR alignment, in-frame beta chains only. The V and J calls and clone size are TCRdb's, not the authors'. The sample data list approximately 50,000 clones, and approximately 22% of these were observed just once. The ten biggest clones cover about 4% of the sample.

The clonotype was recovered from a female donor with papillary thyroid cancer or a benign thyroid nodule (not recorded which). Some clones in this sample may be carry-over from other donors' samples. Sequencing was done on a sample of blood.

The bases read TGCGCCGGCAGCTCCCAGCCAGGGCCAGATACGCAGTATTTT. This translates into CAGSSQPGPDTQYF. Recombination connected TRBV5-1 to TRBJ2-3; possibly the D gene is TRBD1, per 5 matching bases. From cysteine to phenylalanine, the CDR3 is 14 amino acids long. Only CDR3 DNA is held: 42 bases, read in frame from base 1. CDR1 and CDR2 are drawn from the germline V gene: SGHRS, YFSETQ.